One and the same sample provided the 17 T cell receptor beta chains below, sequenced in a study of blood T cells in healthy people across ages. Primers used in a second PCR of roughly 6 to 11 cycles were a sample-barcoded 5' primer and a J-beta primer mix. MiXCR, run by TCRdb on the 5' RACE reads, gives a single entry per CDR3 protein. This sample has fewer than 1,200,000 distinct CDR3 sequences; approximately 25% occur once, and the top ten carry approximately 0.75%. These data also featured in a second study, about T cells of mothers and their children.

Sequenced input: blood. The receptors were sampled from a girl aged 2 to 10 in good health.

This clonotype has just a few counts. The V and J genes are TRBV29-1 and TRBJ1-2; 9 bases align to TRBD1. CDR1 SQVTM and CDR2 ANQGSEA come from the germline V gene. Losses at the gene ends were 3 bases for V and 4 bases for J; bases not matched to a gene: 3. The CDR3 length is 13 residues. This CDR3 is CSVEGQGTYGYTF. The CDR3 region has the DNA TGCAGCGTTGAGGGACAGGGTACCTATGGCTACACCTTC.

The chain links TRBV29-1 to TRBJ1-2; D may be TRBD1 (5 bases). Trimming removed 5 bases from V and 2 bases from J, with 15 bases in between. Germline V lookup: CDR1 SQVTM, CDR2 ANQGSEA. CDR3 length: 14 residues. In DNA, the CDR3 is TGCAGCGTTCATACCTCGACAGACAACTATGGCTACACCTTC. This codes for CSVHTSTDNYGYTF.

This clonotype was seen more than once but under ten times. The rearrangement uses TRBV7-9 and TRBJ2-5, with D perhaps assigned TRBD1 or TRBD2 (5 bases each). CDR1 is SEHNR and CDR2 is FQNEAQ in the germline V gene (reference sequence). The length of the CDR3 is 11 residues. Trimming shortened V by 5 bases and J by 9 bases, and 10 bases separated the two germline ends. In DNA form, the CDR3 reads TGTGCCAGCAGCCCCATGGGGGCCCAGTACTTC. Its translation: CASSPMGAQYF. Full variable domain (outside the CDR3, taken from reference TRBV7-9 and TRBJ2-5): DTGVSQNPRHKITKRGQNVTFRCDPISEHNRLYWYRQTLGQGPEFLTYFQNEAQLEKSRLLSDRFSAERPKGSFSTLEIQRTEQGDSAMYLCASSPMGAQYFGPGTRLLVL.

This chain joins TRBV11-2 and TRBJ2-5; 8 nucleotides match TRBD1. Trimming removed 4 bases from V and 12 bases from J; junction bases left unmatched: 19. CDR1 SGHAT and CDR2 FQNNGV come from the germline V gene. There are 16 residues in the CDR3. As DNA, the CDR3 is TGTGCCAGCAGCTCTATCACAGGGACAGGTGACGGCGAGGAGTACTTC. This gives the protein CASSSITGTGDGEEYF.

The chain is built from TRBV5-1 and TRBJ2-2; 8 nucleotides match TRBD1. V was pared by 4 bases and J by 6 bases, with 2 bases of the junction left unmatched. CDR1 is SGHRS and CDR2 is YFSETQ in the germline V gene. The CDR3 has 13 amino acids. The CDR3 region is CASSLRGPGELFF. The CDR3 nucleotides read TGCGCCAGCAGCCTCAGGGGGCCCGGGGAGCTGTTTTTT.

Note on this clonotype: Germline is not matched at one junction end, which may reflect a read error. V is TRBV28 and J is TRBJ2-5; tentative D call: TRBD2 (6 bases). The end of the DNA aligns better with TRBJ2-1, so the J call may be wrong. CDR3 length equals 15 residues. CDR1 and CDR2 (germline): MDHEN, SYDVKM. The CDR3 protein is CTSTSASGLGNEQFF. DNA for the CDR3: TGTACCAGCACTTCGGCCAGCGGGCTAGGAAATGAGCAGTTCTTC.

The chain employs TRBV12-5 and TRBJ1-2; tentative D call: TRBD1 (5 bases). The CDR3 covers 11 residues. Germline CDR1 reads LGHNT; CDR2 reads FRNRAP. With 5 bases removed from V and 8 bases from J, the gap between germline ends came to 9 bases. DNA for the CDR3: TGTGCTAGTGGTGAGGGGTTGGGCTACACCTTC. Its protein product is CASGEGLGYTF.

CDR3 DNA: TGTGCCAGCAGTTCGACAGAGACGAACACTGAAGCTTTCTTT. It specifies CASSSTETNTEAFF. The gene calls are TRBV12-3 or TRBV12-4 and TRBJ1-1; weak D call: TRBD1 (5 bases). The CDR3 runs to 14 residues. Trimming took off 4 bases at V and 1 base at J, with 10 bases between the two ends.

This clonotype was counted between two and nine times. This chain uses TRBV7-9 with TRBJ2-1; D is perhaps TRBD1 or TRBD2 (5 bases each). Germline assignment: CDR1 SEHNR and CDR2 FQNEAQ (reference sequence). V lost 5 bases and J 1 base, leaving 18 bases between the germline ends. The CDR3 has 17 amino acids. The CDR3 DNA sequence: TGTGCCAGCAGCCCCGAAGGGGAGTATGTATCCTACAATGAGCAGTTCTTC. It specifies CASSPEGEYVSYNEQFF.

The chain combines TRBV2 with TRBJ2-5, with D tentatively TRBD1 (6 bases). V lost 6 bases and J lost 1, with 12 bases in between. The germline V gene encodes CDR1 SNHLY and CDR2 FYNNEI. The CDR3 contains 14 residues. CDR3 in amino acids: CASRFDRSQETQYF. The CDR3 region has the DNA TGTGCCAGCAGATTTGACAGGAGCCAAGAGACCCAGTACTTC.

The chain carries TRBV9 and TRBJ2-1; 9 bases agree with TRBD1. Germline V gene sequence: CDR1 SGDLS, CDR2 YYNGEE. There are 15 residues in the CDR3. Trimming at V came to 2 bases and at J to 6 bases, leaving 6 bases not matched to a gene. Here the CDR3 reads CASSVLPDRGNEQFF. CDR3 DNA sequence: TGTGCCAGCAGCGTTCTCCCGGACAGGGGCAATGAGCAGTTCTTC.

This chain uses TRBV6-5 with TRBJ2-7; TRBD2 agrees at 8 bases. The germline V gene has CDR1 MNHEY and CDR2 SVGAGI. Trimming took 5 bases from V and 3 from J; bases not matched to a gene: 9. The CDR3 has 15 residues. CDR3 region: CASSPGTSQIYEQYF. The CDR3 nucleotides are TGTGCCAGCAGTCCCGGGACTAGTCAAATCTACGAGCAGTACTTC.

J is TRBJ2-2 and V is TRBV20-1, with 11 bases identical to TRBD1. The J segment lost 3 bases and the V segment lost 6 bases, leaving 9 bases of the junction unmatched. Germline V CDR1 and CDR2: DFQATT, SNEGSKA (reference sequence). The CDR3 contains 16 residues. This CDR3 is CSASVGDRGDTGELFF. In nucleotides, the CDR3 is TGCAGTGCGAGTGTAGGGGACAGGGGGGACACCGGGGAGCTGTTTTTT.

CDR3 coding DNA: TGTGCCACCAGCAGAGATGGATCGCGTGAGCAGTTCTTC. Translation gives CATSRDGSREQFF. The J gene is TRBJ2-5, the V gene TRBV15; D unclear. The J call may not be correct, given that the DNA end is closer to TRBJ2-1. From germline, CDR1 is LNHNV and CDR2 YYDKDF (reference sequence). The CDR3 extends over 13 amino acids.

This clonotype was observed once. The J gene is TRBJ2-5, the V gene TRBV29-1; D might be TRBD2 (7 bases). Matching the DNA end better, TRBJ2-1 makes the J call doubtful. CDR1 is SQVTM, CDR2 ANQGSEA, per germline. CDR3 length equals 11 residues. In DNA, the CDR3 is TGCAGCCACCCTAGGGGGGGGGAGCAGTTCTTC. Its protein is CSHPRGGEQFF.

The chain carries TRBV6-2 or TRBV6-3 and TRBJ1-2; tentatively, D is TRBD1 (6 bases). The germline V and J ends were trimmed by 5 bases and 6 bases, with 13 bases remaining between them. CDR1 is MNHEY and CDR2 is SVGEGT in the germline V gene. This CDR3 comprises 13 residues. CDR3 DNA sequence: TGTGCCAGCAGTCTTACAGGGTATGATGGCTACACCTTC. Translated, it gives CASSLTGYDGYTF.

The V and J genes are TRBV6-5 and TRBJ1-2, with D maybe TRBD1 (6 bases). V lost 2 bases and J 4 bases, leaving 14 bases between the germline ends. The CDR3 runs 15 residues. Per the germline V gene, CDR1 is MNHEY and CDR2 is SVGAGI. The chain's CDR3 is CASSYLSTGFYGYTF. The CDR3 DNA is TGTGCCAGCAGTTACCTGTCGACAGGTTTCTATGGCTACACCTTC.